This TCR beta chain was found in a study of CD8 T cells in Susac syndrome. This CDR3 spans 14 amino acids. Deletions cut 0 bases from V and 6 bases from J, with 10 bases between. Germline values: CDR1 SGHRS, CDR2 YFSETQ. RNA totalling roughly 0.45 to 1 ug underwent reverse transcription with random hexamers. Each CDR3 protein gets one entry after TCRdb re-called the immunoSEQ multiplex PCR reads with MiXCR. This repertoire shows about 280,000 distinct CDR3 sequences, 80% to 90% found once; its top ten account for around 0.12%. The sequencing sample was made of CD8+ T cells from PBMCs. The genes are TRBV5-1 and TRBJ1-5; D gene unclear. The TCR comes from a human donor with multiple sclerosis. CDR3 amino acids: CASSLVGKGQPQHF. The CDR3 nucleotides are TGCGCCAGCAGCTTGGTCGGGAAAGGTCAGCCCCAGCATTTT.